Only a few counts were recorded for the clone carrying this TCR beta chain. Under the authors' procedure: Nucleated cell counts were estimated from reference gene primer amplification. Sequencing used immunoSEQ multiplex PCR; TCRdb keeps in-frame clones, though not all of them. The V and J calls and the clone size are those of that table, but D and trimming were determined from the DNA. This sample yields roughly 30,000 clones, of which 85% are seen a single time; 14% belongs to the top ten. The length of the CDR3 is 20 residues. Trimming took 4 bases from V and 0 from J; bases not matched to a gene: 14. Germline V CDR1 and CDR2: LGHNA, YNFKEQ. The entry originates in a study of blood T cell repertoires in COVID-19. Study-level information: Both acute and convalescent COVID-19 samples were obtained from the United States, Italy and Spain. In each case, the material was cDNA or gDNA derived from T cells, B-cell-depleted T cells, or PBMCs.

The rearrangement uses TRBV4-2 and TRBJ2-7; 14 bases are shared with TRBD2. The specimen was peripheral blood. This TCR was recovered from a human donor with acute or convalescent COVID-19. The donor label of this sample is uncertain. CDR3 loop: CASSPEAGTSGSPSSYEQYF. CDR3 nucleotides: TGTGCCAGCAGCCCGGAAGCTGGGACTAGCGGGAGCCCCAGCTCCTACGAGCAGTACTTC.